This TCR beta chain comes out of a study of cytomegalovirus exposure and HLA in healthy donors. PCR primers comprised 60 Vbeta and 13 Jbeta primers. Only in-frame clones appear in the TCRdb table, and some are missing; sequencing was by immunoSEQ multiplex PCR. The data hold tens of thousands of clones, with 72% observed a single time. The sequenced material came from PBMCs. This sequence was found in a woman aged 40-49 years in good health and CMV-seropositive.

Here the CDR3 reads CASSLSPSGNWDEQFF. Here the CDR3 DNA reads TGTGCCAGCAGCTTAAGTCCTAGCGGCAACTGGGATGAGCAGTTCTTC. The rearrangement joins TRBV7-3 to TRBJ2-1; 7 positions match TRBD2. V lost 1 base and J lost 8; bases outside the gene matches: 11. The CDR3 spans 16 residues. The germline gives CDR1 SGHTA, CDR2 FQGTGA.